This TCR beta chain came from a study of long-term antiretroviral therapy in people with HIV. Whole-study context: Collection of the earliest samples took place about a decade ahead of the 2015 immediate-ART recommendation.

They ran version v3.0 of the immunoSEQ assay at survey level. Sequencing set out to capture about 40,000-55,000 T-cell genomes per sample. Assay used: immunoSEQ multiplex PCR; TCRdb lists only in-frame clones, some missing. The table has roughly 29,000 clones, 90% to 95% seen once. In each sample, 1-10 million cryopreserved PBMC were present before DNA extraction. This CDR3 is built from 12 residues. Per germline, CDR1 SGHTS and CDR2 YDEGEE. The sample holds one count of this clone. At one end, the junction sequence differs from germline, possibly due to a read error. The source is a man aged 25-45 years with HIV. The sample in question was unsorted PBMCs, obtained roughly 6 years after starting antiretroviral therapy. The chain carries TRBV5-8 and TRBJ1-5; D ambiguous. The CDR3 region is CASSLGKQPQHF. CDR3 DNA: TGTGCCAGCAGCTTAGGCAAACAGCCCCAGCATTTT.